Given below is one T cell receptor (beta chain) in context. Its target is unknown. The entry originates in a study of cytomegalovirus exposure and HLA in healthy donors. Whole-study results and caveats: Whilst most TCR sequences proved rare, a subset of public TCRs occurred across many donors. Analysis was carried out at a later point, and it linked a missense DCLRE1C variant to TCR beta V- and J-gene trimming.

This CDR3 is built from 15 residues. V was pared by 4 bases and J by 2 bases, with 3 bases of the junction left unmatched. The germline V gene has CDR1 SGHRS and CDR2 YFSETQ. The PCR was carried out with 60 Vbeta primers and 13 Jbeta primers. Authors' processing steps: Later work found tens of millions of unique TCR beta chains, with roughly 11 million shared. This table comes from immunoSEQ multiplex PCR, and its TCRdb copy is limited to in-frame clones, with some not included. That table furnishes V, J and clone size, whereas the DNA furnished D and trimming. The data show about 220,000 clones, roughly 70% seen once.

The clonotype comes from a woman in her twenties or thirties in good health and CMV-seronegative. The sample taken for sequencing was PBMCs. This sequence joins TRBV5-1 and TRBJ2-7, with TRBD2 identical over 13 bases. The chain's CDR3 is CASSGGTSGAYEQYF. CDR3 in DNA: TGCGCCAGCAGCGGGGGGACTAGCGGGGCCTACGAGCAGTACTTC.